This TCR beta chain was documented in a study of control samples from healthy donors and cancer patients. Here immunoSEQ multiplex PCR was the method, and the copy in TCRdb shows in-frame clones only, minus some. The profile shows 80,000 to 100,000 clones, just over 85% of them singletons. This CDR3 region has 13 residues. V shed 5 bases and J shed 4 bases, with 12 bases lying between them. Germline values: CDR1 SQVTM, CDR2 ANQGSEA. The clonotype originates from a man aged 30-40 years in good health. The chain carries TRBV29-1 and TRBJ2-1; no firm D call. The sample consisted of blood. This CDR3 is CSVFPREYNEQFF. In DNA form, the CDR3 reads TGCAGCGTTTTTCCCCGTGAGTACAATGAGCAGTTCTTC.